The rows below give T cell receptor beta chains drawn from one sample of a study of CD8 T cells in ankylosing spondylitis. TCRdb called the 5' RACE reads again in MiXCR, with one record for every CDR3 protein. The sample consists of 200,000 to 250,000 distinct CDR3 sequences, roughly 18% of them appearing once. Input material: blood, either unsorted or a sorted T cell fraction (not recorded which). Receptors were obtained from a male donor with ankylosing spondylitis. CDR3s include the opening cysteine and the closing phenylalanine or tryptophan. Fields, in order: D gene, clone size, J gene, V gene, CDR3 DNA, CDR3 protein. D genes are given only for firm matches. Rows may omit the clone size; those that give it use once, few, many or a size class.

. | . | TRBJ2-7 | TRBV4-1 | TGCGCCAGCAGCCAAGATGAACTTCTAGTATACGAGCAGTACTTC | CASSQDELLVYEQYF
. | few | TRBJ1-1 | TRBV20-1 | TGCAGTGCGAAGTGGGCCCCACACGAGGACACTGAAGCTTTCTTT | CSAKWAPHEDTEAFF
. | many | TRBJ1-5 | TRBV12-3/TRBV12-4 | TGTGCCAGCAGTCGGGGAGGCAATCAGCCCCAGCATTTT | CASSRGGNQPQHF
. | few | TRBJ1-3 | TRBV4-1 | TGCGCCAGCAGCCAAGTGGTCGAGATAAGGGGCACCATATATTTT | CASSQVVEIRGTIYF
TRBD2 | few | TRBJ2-3 | TRBV7-3 | TGTGCCAGCAGATTTAGCGGGGCTAGCACAGATACGCAGTATTTT | CASRFSGASTDTQYF
TRBD1 | . | TRBJ2-7 | TRBV11-3 | TGTGCCAGCAGCCTTGGGACAGGGGTTGGCGAGCAGTACTTC | CASSLGTGVGEQYF
. | few | TRBJ1-4 | TRBV10-3 | TGTGCCATCAGTGAGGGGGGAATCGAAAAACTGTTTTTT | CAISEGGIEKLFF
. | few | TRBJ2-1 | TRBV5-1 | TGCGCCAGCAGCTTAGACACCCGGGGTCCCCGGAATGAGCAGTTCTTC | CASSLDTRGPRNEQFF
. | . | TRBJ2-7 | TRBV11-2 | TGTGCCAGCAGCTTATGGGGTTTAATACCCTACGAGCAGTACTTC | CASSLWGLIPYEQYF
. | . | TRBJ2-3 | TRBV4-1 | TGCGCCAGCAGCCCCCTAGCCTCCACTAGCACAGATACGCAGTATTTT | CASSPLASTSTDTQYF
TRBD1 | . | TRBJ2-3 | TRBV7-9 | TGTGCCAGCAGCTGGGGACAGGGGGCAGGCACAGATACGCAGTATTTT | CASSWGQGAGTDTQYF
. | few | TRBJ1-6 | TRBV21-1 | TGTGCCAGCAGCAGGCGGACGGACAATTCACCCCTCCACTTT | CASSRRTDNSPLHF
TRBD1 | . | TRBJ2-7 | TRBV12-3/TRBV12-4 | TGTGCCAGCAGCTCACCGGGACAGTCATCCTACGAGCAGTACTTC | CASSSPGQSSYEQYF
TRBD2 | few | TRBJ2-3 | TRBV5-5 | TGTGCCAGCAGGGGGGGGGACGCCCCTAGCACAGATACGCAGTATTTT | CASRGGDAPSTDTQYF
. | few | TRBJ1-2 | TRBV10-3 | TGTGCCATCAGTGACTCCGGGACGGGCTATGGCTACACCTTC | CAISDSGTGYGYTF
. | . | TRBJ1-1 | TRBV5-6 | TGTGCCAGCAGCTTTTTACCGGCCACTGAAGCTTTCTTT | CASSFLPATEAFF
TRBD2 | few | TRBJ2-2 | TRBV2 | TGTGCCAGCAGCGGACTAGCGGGGGGAACGAACACCGGGGAGCTGTTTTTT | CASSGLAGGTNTGELFF
TRBD1 | many | TRBJ1-3 | TRBV4-3 | TGCGCCAGCAGCCCGGGACAGGGGTTTGGAAACACCATATATTTT | CASSPGQGFGNTIYF
TRBD2 | many | TRBJ2-2 | TRBV5-1 | TGCGCCAGCAGCTTGGAAGGGGCGGGAGTGAACACCGGGGAGCTGTTTTTT | CASSLEGAGVNTGELFF
TRBD1 | few | TRBJ1-4 | TRBV4-1 | TGCGCCAGCAGCCTATTAGGGGGCACGGGTGAAAAACTGTTTTTT | CASSLLGGTGEKLFF
. | . | TRBJ2-4 | TRBV6-1 | TGTGCCAGCACCGCGGGACCTTTAGCCAAAAACATTCAGTACTTC | CASTAGPLAKNIQYF
. | few | TRBJ2-7 | TRBV25-1 | TGTGCCAGCAGTGACGGGGGAGGGGGAAGCTCCTACGAGCAGTACTTC | CASSDGGGGSSYEQYF
TRBD2 | . | TRBJ2-7 | TRBV2 | TGTGCCAGCAAAACCCTTAGCGGGGCAAGCTCCTACGAGCAGTACTTC | CASKTLSGASSYEQYF
. | . | TRBJ1-1 | TRBV11-1 | TGTGCCAGCAGCTCGGGGCCTCAGCGCCCCTATCCGAACACTGAAGCTTTCTTT | CASSSGPQRPYPNTEAFF
TRBD1 | few | TRBJ2-7 | TRBV29-1 | TGCAGCGTTGACGCCCCGGCTACAGACAGGGCAGCCTACGAGCAGTACTTC | CSVDAPATDRAAYEQYF
TRBD1 | many | TRBJ1-1 | TRBV5-1 | TGCGCCAGCAGCTTGGTGGGGACAGGGACTGAAGCTTTCTTT | CASSLVGTGTEAFF
TRBD1 | few | TRBJ2-7 | TRBV20-1 | TGCAGTGCCATCAGGGGGTTGACCTACGAGCAGTACTTC | CSAIRGLTYEQYF
. | . | TRBJ1-6 | TRBV2 | TGTGCCAGCAGTGAAGCGGGGAAGTATAATTCACCCCTCCACTTT | CASSEAGKYNSPLHF
TRBD1 | . | TRBJ1-1 | TRBV9 | TGTGCCAGCAGCATGGGACAGGGACTGGAAGCTTTCTTT | CASSMGQGLEAFF
. | few | TRBJ2-1 | TRBV4-1 | TGCGCCAGCAGCCAATATCCTCCAGGGGACTACAATGAGCAGTTCTTC | CASSQYPPGDYNEQFF
. | few | TRBJ2-3 | TRBV9 | TGTGCCAGCAGCGCCGGGGGTGATACGCAGTATTTT | CASSAGGDTQYF
. | . | TRBJ2-7 | TRBV7-9 | TGTGCCAGCAGCTTAGGTGCGGACTCCTACGAGCAGTACTTC | CASSLGADSYEQYF
TRBD2 | . | TRBJ2-5 | TRBV7-6 | TGTGCCAGCAGCTCCAAGGGACTAGCCCATGAGACCCAGTACTTC | CASSSKGLAHETQYF
TRBD2 | . | TRBJ2-1 | TRBV4-1 | TGCGCCAGCAGCCCCCCGGGGGGGGGTTACAATGAGCAGTTCTTC | CASSPPGGGYNEQFF
. | . | TRBJ1-1 | TRBV4-1 | TGCGCCAGCAGCCAAGATGTCCAGGGGCTTAACACTGAAGCTTTCTTT | CASSQDVQGLNTEAFF
. | few | TRBJ2-1 | TRBV3-1 | TGTGCCAGCAGCCAAGATTTATACAGGACGTGGAATGAGCAGTTCTTC | CASSQDLYRTWNEQFF
TRBD2 | . | TRBJ2-3 | TRBV5-5 | TGTGCCAGCAGCTACCTGGCGGGGGGCGGGGCAGATACGCAGTATTTT | CASSYLAGGGADTQYF
TRBD2 | . | TRBJ2-7 | TRBV27 | TGTGCCAGCAGCATTGGACTAGACTACTCCTACGAGCAGTACTTC | CASSIGLDYSYEQYF
. | few | TRBJ2-1 | TRBV11-2 | TGTGCCAGCAGCTTATTTGAGAGCTCCTACAATGAGCAGTTCTTC | CASSLFESSYNEQFF
. | . | TRBJ2-5 | TRBV20-1 | TGCAGTGCTAAAGGGGGGCACCAAGAGACCCAGTACTTC | CSAKGGHQETQYF